One and the same sample provided the 20 T cell receptor beta chains below, sequenced in a study of T cell responses to AZD1222 COVID-19 vaccine. This table comes from immunoSEQ multiplex PCR, and its TCRdb copy is limited to in-frame clones, with some not included. Among approximately 80,000 clones, approximately 85% were seen once, and the ten largest hold about 12%. Specimen: peripheral blood, collected 28 days after the second AZD1222 dose. Every receptor here comes from an adult who received the AZD1222 COVID-19 vaccine.

The chain couples TRBV10-3 to TRBJ1-2; possible D gene TRBD1, 6 bases. The germline CDR1 and CDR2 sequences are ENHRY and SYGVKD. The V end lost 2 bases, the J end lost 7 bases, and 20 bases lay between the germline ends. The CDR3 extends over 16 amino acids. The CDR3 region is CAISEPGGGGTSGYTF. The CDR3 DNA is TGTGCCATCAGTGAGCCAGGCGGCGGGGGGACAAGTGGCTACACCTTC.

The V and J genes are TRBV28 and TRBJ1-4; perhaps TRBD1 as D (5 bases). The CDR3 consists of 13 residues. Trimming removed 9 bases from V and 8 bases from J, with 16 bases in between. CDR1 is MDHEN, CDR2 SYDVKM, per germline. CDR3 nucleotides: TGTGCCAGTTTATTGGGGCTCGGAGAAAAACTGTTTTTT. Protein: CASLLGLGEKLFF.

J is TRBJ1-6 and V is TRBV4-3, with D unclear. This CDR3 has 16 residues. Trimming left V 0 bases short and J 0 bases short, with 6 bases between. CDR1 and CDR2 from the germline V gene are LGHNA and YSLEER. The CDR3 DNA reads TGCGCCAGCAGCCAAGATCCCAGCTCCTATAATTCACCCCTCCACTTT. Translating gives CASSQDPSSYNSPLHF.

This clone was counted a few times. The chain recombines TRBV6-5 with TRBJ2-4, with D perhaps being TRBD1 or TRBD2 (5 bases each). V was clipped by 6 bases and J by 5 bases, with 11 bases between them. The germline V gene has CDR1 MNHEY and CDR2 SVGAGI. CDR3 length: 13 amino acids. CDR3 amino acids: CASRSRDQNIQYF. The CDR3 DNA reads TGTGCCAGCAGGAGCCGGGACCAAAACATTCAGTACTTC.

This clone appeared a few times. The V gene is TRBV28, the J gene TRBJ2-3, with unresolved D. CDR1 MDHEN and CDR2 SYDVKM come from the germline V gene. Trimming removed 2 bases from V and 3 bases from J, with 12 bases in between. This CDR3 is built from 15 residues. The CDR3, as DNA: TGTGCCAGCAGTTTACCCTCTGAATTAACAGATACGCAGTATTTT. It encodes CASSLPSELTDTQYF.

The chain carries TRBV7-9 and TRBJ2-7; D gene ambiguous. CDR3 size: 13 residues. Trimming took off 8 bases at V and 0 bases at J, with 11 bases between the two ends. CDR1 is SEHNR, CDR2 FQNEAQ, per germline (reference sequence). CDR3 region: CASVLSGSYEQYF. The CDR3 DNA reads TGTGCCAGCGTTCTGTCCGGCTCCTACGAGCAGTACTTC.

The J gene is TRBJ2-7, the V gene TRBV7-9; no reliable D call. The CDR3 length is 14 residues. Germline assignment: CDR1 SEHNR and CDR2 FQNEAQ (reference sequence). Trimming took off 5 bases at V and 4 bases at J, with 15 bases between the two ends. The CDR3 region is CASSHDPTTYEQYF. The CDR3 DNA is TGTGCCAGCAGCCACGATCCTACAACTTACGAGCAGTACTTC.

The genes are TRBV19 and TRBJ2-5, with 13 bases matching TRBD2. The CDR3 runs to 15 residues. J lost 4 bases, V lost 5 bases, and 4 bases had no gene match. The germline V gene encodes CDR1 LNHDA and CDR2 SQIVND (reference sequence). CDR3 residues: CASSPGLAGAETQYF. Here the CDR3 DNA reads TGTGCCAGTAGTCCCGGACTAGCGGGAGCAGAGACCCAGTACTTC.

The CDR3 nucleotides are TGTGCCAGCAGTTTCGTGGGCGAAAACATTCAGTACTTC. Amino acids: CASSFVGENIQYF. V gene TRBV28 combines with J gene TRBJ2-4, with D hard to call. Trimming cost V 3 bases and J 5 bases, with 8 bases left between them. Germline V gives CDR1 MDHEN, CDR2 SYDVKM. The CDR3 runs 13 residues.

This clone was observed a handful of times. The gene calls are TRBV5-1 and TRBJ2-3, with TRBD2 identical over 12 bases. V dropped 0 bases and J dropped 0; count of bases not matched to a gene: 14. Germline loops: CDR1 SGHRS, CDR2 YFSETQ. This CDR3 spans 21 amino acids. CDR3 amino acids: CASSLGLAGEPSGASTDTQYF. The CDR3 region has the DNA TGCGCCAGCAGCTTGGGACTAGCGGGAGAACCGAGCGGGGCTAGCACAGATACGCAGTATTTT. Full variable domain (missing parts from reference TRBV5-1 and TRBJ2-3): KAGVTQTPRYLIKTRGQQVTLSCSPISGHRSVSWYQQTPGQGLQFLFEYFSETQRNKGNFPGRFSGRQFSNSRSEMNVSTLELGDSALYLCASSLGLAGEPSGASTDTQYFGPGTRLTVL.

This chain joins TRBV19 and TRBJ1-6, with 7 bases lining up with TRBD1. V lost 5 bases, J lost 6 bases, and 4 bases stayed unmatched. CDR3 length equals 14 residues. CDR1 is LNHDA, CDR2 SQIVND, per germline (reference sequence). CDR3 nucleotide sequence: TGTGCCAGTAGTTCGGGACAGTTTAATTCACCCCTCCACTTT. Protein product: CASSSGQFNSPLHF. The complete variable domain, with remaining parts taken from reference TRBV19 and TRBJ1-6, reads DGGITQSPKYLFRKEGQNVTLSCEQNLNHDAMYWYRQDPGQGLRLIYYSQIVNDFQKGDIAEGYSVSREKKESFPLTVTSAQKNPTAFYLCASSSGQFNSPLHFGNGTRLTVT.

The table lists this clone with a few counts. This rearrangement joins TRBV19 to TRBJ2-6; D not certain. The CDR3 contains 15 residues. Trimming left V 4 bases short and J 0 bases short, with 7 bases between. CDR1 LNHDA and CDR2 SQIVND come from the germline V gene (reference sequence). The chain's CDR3 is CASSRLNSGANVLTF. CDR3 nucleotide sequence: TGTGCCAGTAGTAGACTTAACTCTGGGGCCAACGTCCTGACTTTC.

Written as DNA, the CDR3 is TGTGCCAGCAGCCCCTACCCTAACTATGGCTACACCTTC. This encodes CASSPYPNYGYTF. The chain combines TRBV6-5 with TRBJ1-2, with unresolved D. The germline V gene has CDR1 MNHEY and CDR2 SVGAGI. The CDR3 is 13 amino acids. V lost 6 bases and J 0 bases, leaving 8 bases between the germline ends.

This chain uses TRBV2 with TRBJ1-2; D is uncertain. The germline CDR1 and CDR2 sequences are SNHLY and FYNNEI. Trimming left V 3 bases short and J 3 bases short, with 8 bases between. CDR3 length: 13 residues. CDR3 sequence: CASSDDGHYGYTF. For the CDR3, the DNA is TGTGCCAGCAGTGACGACGGACACTATGGCTACACCTTC.

V and J are TRBV5-1 and TRBJ1-1; D not certain. The CDR3 spans 13 residues. Germline V CDR1 and CDR2: SGHRS, YFSETQ. Trimming pared 7 bases from V and 1 base from J, leaving 11 bases between. DNA of the CDR3: TGCGCCAGCCGCCGGGCGGAGAACACTGAAGCTTTCTTT. Amino acid sequence: CASRRAENTEAFF.

CDR3 nucleotides: TGTGCCAGCAGTTCCCTTTCGCAGATCACCGGGGAGCTGTTTTTT. Protein sequence: CASSSLSQITGELFF. The chain carries TRBV28 and TRBJ2-2; D is ambiguous. The CDR3 length is 15 residues. V dropped 4 bases and J dropped 4 bases, with 13 bases sitting between them. Germline V gives CDR1 MDHEN, CDR2 SYDVKM.

For the CDR3, the DNA is TGTGCCACTAAGGTCGGGGCCAGCTCTGGAAACACCATATATTTT. Residues: CATKVGASSGNTIYF. V is TRBV19 and J is TRBJ1-3, with D possibly matching TRBD1 (5 bases). With 10 bases removed from V and 0 bases from J, the gap between germline ends came to 16 bases. The germline V gene has CDR1 LNHDA and CDR2 SQIVND (reference sequence). The CDR3 extends over 15 amino acids. The entire variable domain, with the rest obtained from reference TRBV19 and TRBJ1-3, is as follows: DGGITQSPKYLFRKEGQNVTLSCEQNLNHDAMYWYRQDPGQGLRLIYYSQIVNDFQKGDIAEGYSVSREKKESFPLTVTSAQKNPTAFYLCATKVGASSGNTIYFGEGSWLTVV.

The rearrangement joins TRBV4-2 to TRBJ2-4, with D uncertain. From germline, CDR1 is LGHNA and CDR2 YNFKEQ. The ends were cut back, 0 bases at V and 13 bases at J, with 10 bases in the middle. This CDR3 has 12 amino acids. CDR3: CASSQDPAAQYF. The CDR3 DNA reads TGTGCCAGCAGCCAAGATCCGGCTGCGCAGTACTTC.

The rearrangement uses TRBV4-1 and TRBJ2-5; D may match TRBD1 or TRBD2 (5 bases each). This CDR3 region has 18 residues. With 4 bases removed from V and 3 bases from J, the gap between germline ends came to 24 bases. In germline, CDR1 is MGHRA, CDR2 YSYEKL. In DNA form, the CDR3 reads TGCGCCAGCAGCCGAGACGGGACCTCGGGTACCATAAAAGAGACCCAGTACTTC. It specifies CASSRDGTSGTIKETQYF.

This clone occurred once. The V call is TRBV24-1, the J call TRBJ1-2; D is unresolved. In germline, CDR1 is KGHDR, CDR2 SFDVKD. The CDR3 is 12 amino acids. V was clipped by 3 bases and J by 2 bases, with 3 bases between them. The CDR3 region has the DNA TGTGCCACCAGTGATGCGAACTATGGCTACACCTTC. The encoded protein is CATSDANYGYTF.